Sequencing of this TCR beta chain was carried out in a study of blood T cell repertoires in COVID-19. As for the study in general: Samples taken during acute and convalescent COVID-19 were collected in the United States, Italy and Spain. PBMCs, B-cell-depleted T cells, or T cells were the source of the cDNA or gDNA that made up the material.

Germline assignment: CDR1 SQVTM and CDR2 ANQGSEA. The CDR3 is 14 amino acids. The junction had 14 bases not matched to a gene; V was cut back by 7 bases and J by 6 bases. Seattle patients were enrolled during active infection and followed longitudinally. In the source study's methods: How many nucleated cells were present was estimated from reference gene primer amplification. Measured with immunoSEQ multiplex PCR; TCRdb has only the in-frame clones, and not every one. D and trimming were read from the DNA, whereas the V and J calls and clone size are those reported in that table. In the table there are approximately 390,000 clones, approximately 89% of which are singletons.

The chain carries TRBV29-1 and TRBJ1-1; 7 bases fit TRBD1. The receptor was derived from a woman aged 55-75 years with COVID-19, enrolled during active disease. Sequencing used peripheral blood. The CDR3 spells CSAYSQGTVPEAFF. Written as DNA, the CDR3 is TGCAGCGCATATTCCCAGGGGACAGTCCCTGAAGCTTTCTTT.